This T cell receptor (beta chain) originates from a study of regulatory T cells in long-lasting Graves disease. As for time point: newly diagnosed GD, antithyroid drugs for less than 3 months. The TCR library was made from RNA that had been extracted from PBMCs in TRIzol. EDTA tubes were used for drawing 8 to 9 milliliters of peripheral blood. This clonotype came up a few times. Its matching antigen is unknown. HTBI primers from iRepertoire and Arm-PCR of CDR3 regions yielded the TCR beta libraries. Original data processing: Samples jointly harbored 62 TRBV and approximately 15 TRBJ segments. TCRdb passed the multiplex PCR reads through MiXCR, listing each CDR3 protein once. TCRdb's processing, not the authors' own work, is the source of the V and J calls. This table has 350,000 to 400,000 distinct CDR3 sequences, about 16% appearing once. CDR3 size: 15 residues. Trimming removed 0 bases at V and 1 base at J, with 11 bases between. CDR1 and CDR2 from the germline V gene are SGHNT and YYREEE (reference sequence).

Study-level points and caveats: Persistent patients had a count of shared public clonotypes (2,741) that exceeded that of new patients (about 930). TCR diversity was lower in persistent Graves' patients than in newly diagnosed ones.

This chain links TRBV5-4 with TRBJ2-7; D is ambiguous. The input for sequencing was peripheral blood mononuclear cells (PBMCs), taken at new diagnosis, from a patient treated with antithyroid drugs. The clonotype was recovered from a female donor with Graves disease. CDR3 protein: CASSLGEVMSYEQYF. DNA of the CDR3: TGTGCCAGCAGCTTGGGCGAAGTCATGTCCTACGAGCAGTACTTC.